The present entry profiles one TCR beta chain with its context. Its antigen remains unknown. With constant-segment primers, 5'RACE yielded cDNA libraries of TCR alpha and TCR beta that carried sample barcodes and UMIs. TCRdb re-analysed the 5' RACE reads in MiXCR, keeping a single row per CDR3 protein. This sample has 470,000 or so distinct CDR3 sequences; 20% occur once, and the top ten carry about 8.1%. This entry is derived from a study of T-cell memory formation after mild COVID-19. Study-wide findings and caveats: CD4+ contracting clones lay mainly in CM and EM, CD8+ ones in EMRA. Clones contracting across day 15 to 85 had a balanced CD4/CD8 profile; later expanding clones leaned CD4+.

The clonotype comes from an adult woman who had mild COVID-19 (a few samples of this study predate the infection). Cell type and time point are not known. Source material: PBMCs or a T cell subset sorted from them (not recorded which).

The CDR3 bases are TGCAGTGCTAGAGGGATAGGGTCGGGTGAAGCTTTCTTT. This codes for CSARGIGSGEAFF. The rearrangement links TRBV20-1 to TRBJ1-1; no firm D call. Trimming took 1 base from V and 7 from J, leaving 13 bases between them. CDR1 is DFQATT, CDR2 SNEGSKA, per germline (reference sequence). The CDR3 contains 13 residues.